Shown below are 10 T cell receptor beta chains from a single sample sequenced in a study of T cell responses to AZD1222 COVID-19 vaccine. The data were produced by immunoSEQ multiplex PCR, yet TCRdb's version contains in-frame clones alone and is incomplete. Among about 73,000 clones listed, roughly 89% were seen once. The sample consisted of peripheral blood, taken 28 days after the second AZD1222 dose. The receptors derive from an adult who received the AZD1222 COVID-19 vaccine.

This sequence joins TRBV2 and TRBJ2-3; D gene ambiguous. The V end lost 8 bases, the J end lost 1 base, and 13 bases lay between the germline ends. The CDR3 contains 14 residues. Per the germline V gene, CDR1 is SNHLY and CDR2 is FYNNEI. This chain's CDR3 is CASSPQAGTDTQYF. In nucleotides, the CDR3 is TGTGCCAGCTCGCCGCAGGCCGGCACAGATACGCAGTATTTT.

The genes are TRBV7-3 and TRBJ1-5; no definite D call. Trimming took off 2 bases at V and 9 bases at J, with 11 bases between the two ends. CDR1 SGHTA and CDR2 FQGTGA come from the germline V gene. CDR3 length: 13 amino acids. CDR3 coding DNA: TGTGCCAGCAGCTTAGGAGGGAGTGGGCCCCAGCATTTT. It codes for CASSLGGSGPQHF. Complete variable domain (other parts from reference TRBV7-3 and TRBJ1-5): GAGVSQTPSNKVTEKGKYVELRCDPISGHTALYWYRQSLGQGPEFLIYFQGTGAADDSGLPNDRFFAVRPEGSVSTLKIQRTERGDSAVYLCASSLGGSGPQHFGDGTRLSIL.

The V call is TRBV4-2, the J call TRBJ2-2, with D unclear. The CDR3 runs to 16 residues. Deletions cut 2 bases from V and 0 bases from J, with 10 bases between. Germline V gives CDR1 LGHNA, CDR2 YNFKEQ. The CDR3 sequence: CASSQYGFANTGELFF. The DNA for the CDR3 is TGTGCCAGCAGCCAATACGGGTTCGCGAACACCGGGGAGCTGTTTTTT.

This clone is a singleton in its sample. V and J are TRBV5-1 and TRBJ2-7; D gene uncertain. The germline V and J ends were trimmed by 3 bases and 3 bases, with 13 bases remaining between them. CDR1 is SGHRS, CDR2 YFSETQ, per germline. The CDR3 extends over 14 amino acids. In DNA, the CDR3 is TGCGCCAGCAGCTACGACGGAGTCAGCTACGAGCAGTACTTC. Translated, it gives CASSYDGVSYEQYF.

V is TRBV5-1 and J is TRBJ2-7, with 7 bases that match TRBD1. Germline V gene data show CDR1 as SGHRS and CDR2 as YFSETQ. V lost 3 bases, J lost 6 bases, and 6 bases stayed unmatched. The CDR3 sequence is 13 residues long. CDR3 amino acids: CASSSETGFEQYF. CDR3 nucleotides: TGCGCCAGCAGCTCCGAGACAGGGTTCGAGCAGTACTTC.

In nucleotides, the CDR3 is TGTGCCAGCACCGAGGAGGTGACCTTCAATCAGCCCCAGCATTTT. Protein product: CASTEEVTFNQPQHF. The chain couples TRBV7-8 to TRBJ1-5; no clear D gene. Deletions cut 7 bases from V and 3 bases from J, with 16 bases between. The CDR3 runs 15 residues. Germline values: CDR1 SGHVS, CDR2 FQNEAQ.

The V gene is TRBV11-3, the J gene TRBJ2-7, with 7 bases that match TRBD1. The CDR3 totals 15 residues. Germline V gene lookup returns CDR1 SGHNT and CDR2 YENEEA. V lost 5 bases, J lost 7 bases, and 14 bases stayed unmatched. The CDR3 nucleotides read TGTGCCAGCAGCCCTGGGGGACAGAGACCGGGGGAGCAGTACTTC. Amino acid sequence: CASSPGGQRPGEQYF.

This clone was counted a single time. The chain recombines TRBV7-2 with TRBJ2-7; TRBD1 matches at 9 bases. CDR1 is SGHTA and CDR2 is FQGNSA in the germline V gene. CDR3 size: 15 residues. J gave up 4 bases and V 0 bases, and 4 bases lay outside the gene matches. The CDR3 sequence: CASSLAGQGKYEQYF. The CDR3 DNA reads TGTGCCAGCAGCTTAGCGGGACAGGGAAAGTACGAGCAGTACTTC. The variable domain in full, completed from reference TRBV7-2 and TRBJ2-7, reads GAGVSQSPSNKVTEKGKDVELRCDPISGHTALYWYRQSLGQGLEFLIYFQGNSAPDKSGLPSDRFSAERTGGSVSTLTIQRTQQEDSAVYLCASSLAGQGKYEQYFGPGTRLTVT.

J is TRBJ2-3 and V is TRBV3-1 (or the pseudogene TRBV3-2); D is unresolved. CDR1 and CDR2 from the germline V gene are LGHDT and YNNKEL (reference sequence). The CDR3 runs 16 residues. Trimming shortened V by 4 bases and J by 5 bases, and 19 bases separated the two germline ends. The CDR3 bases are TGTGCCAGCAGCCCCGACGGTCCCATTTGGCAAGATACGCAGTATTTT. It encodes CASSPDGPIWQDTQYF.

J is TRBJ1-2 and V is TRBV3-1 (or the pseudogene TRBV3-2); D call uncertain. Germline V lookup: CDR1 LGHDT, CDR2 YNNKEL (reference sequence). Trimming cost V 3 bases and J 2 bases, with 10 bases left between them. The CDR3 is 14 residues long. The CDR3 spells CASSHRTANYGYTF. CDR3 sequence (DNA): TGTGCCAGCAGCCACAGGACGGCAAACTATGGCTACACCTTC.